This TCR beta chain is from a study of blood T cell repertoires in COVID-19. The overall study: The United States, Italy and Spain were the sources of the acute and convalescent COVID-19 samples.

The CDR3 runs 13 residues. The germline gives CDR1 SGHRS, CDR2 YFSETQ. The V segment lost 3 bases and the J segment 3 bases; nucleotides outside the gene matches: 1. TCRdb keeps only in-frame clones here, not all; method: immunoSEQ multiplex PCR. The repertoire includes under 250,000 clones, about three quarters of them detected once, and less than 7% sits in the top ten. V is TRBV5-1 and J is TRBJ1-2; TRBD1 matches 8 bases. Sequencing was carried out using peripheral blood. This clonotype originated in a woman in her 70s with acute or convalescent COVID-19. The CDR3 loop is CASSSDRDYGYTF. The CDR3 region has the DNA TGCGCCAGCAGCTCGGACAGGGACTATGGCTACACCTTC.